These 7 T cell receptor beta chains were sequenced from one sample in a study of blood T cell repertoires in COVID-19 (dated by TCRdb to 2020 to 2022). Receptor amplification or capture employed the immunoSEQ multiplex PCR assay. TCRdb took over this immuneACCESS table, retaining in-frame rearrangements with V and J assigned. Such tables are incomplete; in checked studies, under half of the missing clones stem from an unresolved V gene, and the remainder is unexplained. Here the sample has 120,000 or so clones; around nine tenths occur a single time. The ten biggest clones cover approximately 2% of the sample. The sample comprised peripheral blood. The origin of the receptors is a woman aged 45-60 years with acute or convalescent COVID-19.

This chain links TRBV18 with TRBJ2-1, with D maybe TRBD1 (6 bases). The CDR3 has 13 amino acids. Germline lookup yields CDR1 KGHSH and CDR2 LQKENI. V shed 4 bases and J shed 5 bases, with 9 bases lying between them. The DNA for the CDR3 is TGTGCCAGCTCACTAGGACAGAACAATGAGCAGTTCTTC. Translated: CASSLGQNNEQFF.

This clone was seen just once. The rearrangement links TRBV7-2 to TRBJ2-1; perhaps TRBD2 as D (7 bases). Germline V gives CDR1 SGHTA, CDR2 FQGNSA. The CDR3 runs to 13 residues. V lost 9 bases and J lost 4, with 13 bases in between. CDR3 nucleotides: TGTGCCAGTCTCGCGGGGGCGTACAATGAGCAGTTCTTC. Translation gives CASLAGAYNEQFF. The full variable domain, its missing parts supplied by reference TRBV7-2 and TRBJ2-1, is GAGVSQSPSNKVTEKGKDVELRCDPISGHTALYWYRQSLGQGLEFLIYFQGNSAPDKSGLPSDRFSAERTGGSVSTLTIQRTQQEDSAVYLCASLAGAYNEQFFGPGTRLTVL.

The chain links TRBV6-6 to TRBJ2-1; 12 nucleotides line up with TRBD2. Germline V gene data show CDR1 as MNHNY and CDR2 as SVGAGI (reference sequence). J lost 10 bases, V lost 5 bases, and 12 bases had no gene match. The CDR3 has 16 amino acids. The CDR3 DNA reads TGTGCCAGCAGTCCTACCTATCGACTAGCGGGGGTAGAGCAGTTCTTC. Its protein is CASSPTYRLAGVEQFF.

The chain is built from TRBV5-1 and TRBJ1-3; D is uncertain. Germline CDR1 and CDR2: SGHRS and YFSETQ. CDR3 length equals 15 residues. Trimming stripped 0 bases from V and 0 bases from J, with 7 bases between. CDR3 in amino acids: CASSLDGLSGNTIYF. CDR3 DNA sequence: TGCGCCAGCAGCTTGGACGGACTCTCTGGAAACACCATATATTTT.

The chain couples TRBV6-1 to TRBJ1-2, with 7 bases aligning to TRBD1. This CDR3 has 13 residues. The ends lost 1 base at V and 8 bases at J; junction bases unmatched: 4. CDR1 MNHNS and CDR2 SASEGT come from the germline V gene. This CDR3 is CASSEGTGAGYTF. CDR3 coding DNA: TGTGCCAGCAGTGAAGGGACAGGAGCCGGCTACACCTTC.

This chain links TRBV27 with TRBJ2-7; D not resolved. There are 12 residues in the CDR3. The germline gives CDR1 MNHEY, CDR2 SMNVEV (reference sequence). V was cut by 5 bases and J by 2 bases, with 7 bases left in between. The CDR3, as DNA: TGTGCCAGCAGTCACGAGCCCTACGAGCAGTACTTC. Amino acids: CASSHEPYEQYF.

The rearrangement links TRBV6-5 to TRBJ1-2, with a possible D match to TRBD1 (6 bases). The CDR3 runs 13 residues. The V gene lost 2 bases and the J gene lost 4 bases, with 8 bases spanning the gap. Germline lookup yields CDR1 MNHEY and CDR2 SVGAGI. CDR3 sequence reads: CASSYDRIYGYTF. The CDR3 DNA sequence: TGTGCCAGCAGTTACGACAGGATCTATGGCTACACCTTC.